This TCR beta chain was retrieved from a study of T-cell reconstitution after alpha-beta-depleted transplantation in children. Library preparation (for TCRbeta) was performed with unique molecular identifiers. TCRdb re-derived calls from the PCR reads in MiXCR, one entry per CDR3 protein. The sample holds about 100,000 distinct CDR3 sequences, around 6% seen once. Germline V lookup: CDR1 SGHRS, CDR2 YFSETQ. The V end lost 2 bases, the J end lost 4 bases, and 10 bases lay between the germline ends. The CDR3 is 14 amino acids. A word on this clonotype: Its antigen is still unknown.

Broader study findings: At around two months after transplant, the alpha-beta T cells were reportedly derived from several hundred expanded clones that came from non-depleted graft cells. After transplant, high TCRbeta diversity at day 60 in some patients arose from surviving recipient T cells and thymic progenitors.

The J gene is TRBJ1-5, the V gene TRBV5-1; D unresolved. The TCR originated in a female patient between 2 and 15 years old who had a stem cell transplant for Fanconi anemia, so the T cells may come from the graft donor. The sample in question was PBMCs, mostly from graft donor cells, obtained 60 days after TCRalphabeta/CD19-depleted stem cell transplant. The CDR3 protein is CASSLIPGNQPQHF. CDR3 sequence (DNA): TGCGCCAGCAGCTTAATTCCGGGTAATCAGCCCCAGCATTTT.